This T cell receptor (beta chain) was identified in a study of cytomegalovirus exposure and HLA in healthy donors. Study-wide results and caveats: The productive fraction for most TCR beta V segments was about 90% or about 30% in an earlier analysis. Apparent HLA restriction characterized most CMV-associated TCR beta chains in a later analysis.

Comments on this clone: Antigen unknown.

13 Jbeta primers and 60 Vbeta primers were used for the PCR. The repertoire was sequenced with immunoSEQ multiplex PCR; TCRdb's copy has only in-frame clones and lacks some. The listing records approximately 170,000 clones. Healthy bone marrow donors made up the cohort. Material for sequencing was PBMCs. The clonotype was recovered from a woman aged 18 to 35 in good health and CMV-seropositive.

CDR3 residues: CATSINSNQPQHF. The CDR3 nucleotides read TGTGCCACCAGCATTAATAGCAATCAGCCCCAGCATTTT. The V and J genes are TRBV15 and TRBJ1-5; no clear D. CDR3 size: 13 residues. The germline V and J ends were trimmed by 4 bases and 0 bases, with 4 bases remaining between them. The V gene's germline CDR1 is LNHNV and CDR2 YYDKDF (reference sequence). Based on the CDR3 plus reference TRBV15 and TRBJ1-5, the full variable domain is DAMVIQNPRYQVTQFGKPVTLSCSQTLNHNVMYWYQQKSSQAPKLLFHYYDKDFNNEADTPDNFQSRRPNTSFCFLDIRSPGLGDTAMYLCATSINSNQPQHFGDGTRLSIL.